The 19 T cell receptor beta chains reported below all come from one sample, sequenced in a study of cytomegalovirus exposure and HLA in healthy donors. Use of 60 Vbeta and 13 Jbeta primers characterized the PCR. Only in-frame clones appear in the TCRdb table, and some are missing; sequencing was by immunoSEQ multiplex PCR. Here the sample spans some 110,000 clones, around 77% being singletons. The source material was PBMCs. These receptor sequences come from a woman aged 40 to 55 in good health and CMV-seropositive.

V is TRBV12-5 and J is TRBJ2-7, with 9 positions matching TRBD2. CDR3 length equals 16 residues. The germline CDR1 and CDR2 sequences are LGHNT and FRNRAP. V lost 5 bases and J lost 4; bases outside the gene matches: 12. DNA of the CDR3: TGTGCTAGTGGTACCCTCTTAGCGGGAGAAGTTTACGAGCAGTACTTC. It specifies CASGTLLAGEVYEQYF.

The V call is TRBV9, the J call TRBJ2-1, with 9 nucleotides matching TRBD2. This CDR3 is built from 15 residues. Trimming took 4 bases from V and 9 from J; bases not matched to a gene: 11. The germline V gene encodes CDR1 SGDLS and CDR2 YYNGEE. The CDR3 region has the DNA TGTGCCAGCAGCTCTAGCGGGGTACTTGCCGGTGAGCAGTTCTTC. Residues: CASSSSGVLAGEQFF.

The chain joins TRBV6-1 to TRBJ1-2, with D maybe TRBD1 (5 bases). The CDR3 loop spans 15 amino acids. Trimming took 7 bases from V and 1 from J, leaving 16 bases between them. The germline V gene encodes CDR1 MNHNS and CDR2 SASEGT. DNA of the CDR3: TGTGCCAGCATTCCCCGGCAGGGCGGTAACTATGGCTACACCTTC. It is translated as CASIPRQGGNYGYTF.

J is TRBJ2-6 and V is TRBV5-1; D is undetermined. This CDR3 contains 17 residues. Germline-derived CDR1 and CDR2 are SGHRS and YFSETQ. The V end was cut by 0 bases, the J end by 2 bases, with 12 bases between. This chain's CDR3 is CASSLVVLGTGANVLTF. The CDR3 nucleotides are TGCGCCAGCAGCTTGGTGGTGTTGGGCACTGGGGCCAACGTCCTGACTTTC. Supplemented by reference TRBV5-1 and TRBJ2-6, the full variable domain reads KAGVTQTPRYLIKTRGQQVTLSCSPISGHRSVSWYQQTPGQGLQFLFEYFSETQRNKGNFPGRFSGRQFSNSRSEMNVSTLELGDSALYLCASSLVVLGTGANVLTFGAGSRLTVL.

This clone was counted only a few times. The chain links TRBV7-6 to TRBJ2-7; 12 positions match TRBD2. V was pared by 2 bases and J by 1 base, with 15 bases of the junction left unmatched. This CDR3 has 20 amino acids. Germline-derived CDR1 and CDR2 are SGHVS and FNYEAQ. CDR3 coding DNA: TGTGCCAGCAGCTTAAAGGTGGGTAGACTAGCGGGAGTGGGGTCCTACGAGCAGTACTTC. It is translated as CASSLKVGRLAGVGSYEQYF.

The V and J genes are TRBV7-8 and TRBJ2-2, with a weak D call TRBD1 (5 bases). CDR1 SGHVS and CDR2 FQNEAQ come from the germline V gene. The CDR3 runs to 15 residues. V was pared by 3 bases and J by 5 bases, with 13 bases between. The CDR3 region is CASSFGRVGTGELFF. The CDR3, as DNA: TGTGCCAGCAGCTTTGGCAGGGTAGGAACCGGGGAGCTGTTTTTT.

The rearrangement links TRBV6-5 to TRBJ2-5; 7 positions agree with TRBD1. Germline loops: CDR1 MNHEY, CDR2 SVGAGI. The CDR3 covers 13 residues. Trimming cost V 5 bases and J 2 bases; bases outside gene matches: 2. The CDR3 is CASSRDRQETQYF. Here the CDR3 DNA reads TGTGCCAGCAGTCGGGACAGACAAGAGACCCAGTACTTC.

This clone was recorded a few times. V and J are TRBV7-9 and TRBJ1-5; 9 bases map to TRBD1. Unmatched junction bases numbered 4, after V lost 0 bases and J lost 7 bases. Germline CDR1 is SEHNR and CDR2 is FQNEAQ (reference sequence). This CDR3 region has 15 residues. The CDR3 nucleotides read TGTGCCAGCAGCTTAGCGGGACAGGGTGAGCAGCCCCAGCATTTT. Amino acids: CASSLAGQGEQPQHF.

This clone was counted only a few times. V is TRBV5-1 and J is TRBJ1-2; D possibly corresponds to TRBD1 (5 bases). Deletions cut 4 bases from V and 1 base from J, with 17 bases between. The germline CDR1 and CDR2 sequences are SGHRS and YFSETQ. This CDR3 region has 16 residues. The CDR3 region is CASSGRGGSSNYGYTF. CDR3 DNA: TGCGCCAGCAGCGGCCGGGGGGGGAGTAGTAACTATGGCTACACCTTC.

The J gene is TRBJ2-7, the V gene TRBV6-6; TRBD2 might be the D (6 bases). V was clipped by 5 bases and J by 1 base, with 12 bases between them. The CDR3 contains 14 residues. In germline, CDR1 is MNHNY, CDR2 SVGAGI (reference sequence). In DNA form, the CDR3 reads TGTGCCAGCAGTCAGAAAGGGACTTCCTACGAGCAGTACTTC. Translated, it gives CASSQKGTSYEQYF.

V gene TRBV28 combines with J gene TRBJ2-7; D not resolved. Trimming took off 5 bases at V and 0 bases at J, with 11 bases between the two ends. Germline values: CDR1 MDHEN, CDR2 SYDVKM. This CDR3 has 14 residues. As DNA, the CDR3 is TGTGCCAGCAGTGTGGTCGATAGCTCCTACGAGCAGTACTTC. Translation gives CASSVVDSSYEQYF.

The V gene is TRBV29-1, the J gene TRBJ1-5; no definite D call. V was shortened by 4 bases and J by 2 bases, with 6 bases between the two germline ends. Germline loops: CDR1 SQVTM, CDR2 ANQGSEA. The CDR3 has 12 residues. The chain's CDR3 is CSVGAGNQPQHF. CDR3 nucleotide sequence: TGCAGCGTTGGGGCAGGCAATCAGCCCCAGCATTTT.

The CDR3 reads CASRLGGKGQINQPQHF. CDR3 nucleotides: TGTGCAAGTCGCTTAGGGGGTAAGGGACAGATAAATCAGCCCCAGCATTTT. The chain has TRBV12-2 and TRBJ1-5; whether TRBD1, the table's D call, matches the DNA was not checked. TRBV12-2 is designated a pseudogene. The CDR3 is made up of 17 amino acids.

This chain joins TRBV11-2 and TRBJ1-6; D gene unclear. Germline V gives CDR1 SGHAT, CDR2 FQNNGV. Trimming removed 5 bases at V and 4 bases at J, with 18 bases between. This CDR3 contains 17 residues. The CDR3 bases are TGTGCCAGCAGCGGGCCCCCCGCCCAGGCTTATAATTCACCCCTCCACTTT. Its protein product is CASSGPPAQAYNSPLHF.

This clone appeared a few times. The J gene is TRBJ1-2, the V gene TRBV7-9, with D possibly TRBD1 on 5 matching bases. Germline CDR1 SEHNR, CDR2 FQNEAQ (reference sequence). V lost 5 bases to trimming and J lost 0 bases, with 22 bases between them. This CDR3 region has 18 residues. CDR3 coding DNA: TGTGCCAGCAGCCCCCGGGCGCACAGGTTGGCTTCTAACTATGGCTACACCTTC. Residues: CASSPRAHRLASNYGYTF.

The chain combines TRBV2 with TRBJ1-2, with TRBD1 identical over 8 bases. The length of the CDR3 is 16 residues. J lost 0 bases, V lost 5 bases, and 8 bases had no gene match. Germline V gives CDR1 SNHLY, CDR2 FYNNEI. DNA for the CDR3: TGTGCCAGCAGTCCAGGGGCGGACAGGGCTAACTATGGCTACACCTTC. It specifies CASSPGADRANYGYTF.

The chain uses TRBV11-2 and TRBJ2-7; D may be TRBD1 (5 bases). Germline assignment: CDR1 SGHAT and CDR2 FQNNGV. V gave up 4 bases and J gave up 2 bases, with 15 bases separating them. The CDR3 spans 15 residues. CDR3 DNA sequence: TGTGCCAGCAGCTCGTCCCAGGGTCTTGCCTACGAGCAGTACTTC. This sequence encodes CASSSSQGLAYEQYF.

The J gene is TRBJ2-7, the V gene TRBV6-5; unclear D gene. Deletions cut 1 base from V and 0 bases from J, with 10 bases between. The CDR3 totals 15 residues. Germline V gene data show CDR1 as MNHEY and CDR2 as SVGAGI. CDR3 sequence (DNA): TGTGCCAGCAGTTACTATGTGGGCAGCTCCTACGAGCAGTACTTC. Translating gives CASSYYVGSSYEQYF.

This rearrangement joins TRBV19 to TRBJ2-7; TRBD2 is a possible D gene (5 bases). CDR1 and CDR2 (germline): LNHDA, SQIVND (reference sequence). The CDR3 length is 12 residues. The V gene lost 3 bases and the J gene lost 3 bases, with 6 bases spanning the gap. CDR3: CASSMGSYEQYF. Written as DNA, the CDR3 is TGTGCCAGTAGTATGGGGAGCTACGAGCAGTACTTC.